This TCR beta chain came from a study of cytomegalovirus exposure and HLA in healthy donors. Findings and caveats of the study: An Asian-associated ancestry cluster reportedly showed fewer N-insertions than the approximately 650-donor mean in a later analysis. Presence/absence analyses treated sequencing depth as roughly uniform across donors.

Comment on this clone: Its antigen is as yet unknown. A read error may account for a junction end that differs from germline.

It was healthy bone marrow donors who served as donors. Whereas donors were nominally healthy upon sampling, unrecorded immune exposures were probable. The CDR3 covers 14 residues. CDR1 is SGDLS, CDR2 YYNGEE, per germline. Amplification used 60 Vbeta primers and 13 Jbeta primers. The table came from immunoSEQ multiplex PCR; TCRdb's copy has only in-frame clones and leaves some out. Its listing shows about 200,000 clones. The sequence was collected from a boy aged 5-17 years in good health and CMV-seronegative. What was sequenced was PBMCs. The chain combines TRBV9 with TRBJ1-1, with D perhaps matching TRBD1 (6 bases). The CDR3 DNA sequence: TGTGCCAACAGCGCTACGACAGGCAAGGCTGAAGCTTTCTTT. It yields the protein CANSATTGKAEAFF.